Listed below are T cell receptor beta chains from one sample, sequenced in a study of post-analysis software for immune sequencing data. TCRdb independently ran MiXCR on the PCR reads; one entry per CDR3 protein. The sample has hundreds of thousands of distinct CDR3 sequences; roughly 38% are singletons. The sample was blood. Receptors originate from a girl aged 10-17 years with multiple sclerosis. CDR3s include the opening cysteine and the closing phenylalanine or tryptophan. The D gene is left open where the match is weak. Clone size is not always given. Where it is, it says once, few, many or a class for expanded clones.

clone_size cdr3_length j_call d_call v_call cdr3_nt cdr3_aa
few 14 TRBJ2-3 TRBD1 TRBV12-3/TRBV12-4 TGTGCCAGCAGTTGGGACAGGGAAACAGATACGCAGTATTTT CASSWDRETDTQYF
many 15 TRBJ1-1 . TRBV20-1 TGCAGTGCTAGAAGAGGGCACAATTCGAACACTGAAGCTTTCTTT CSARRGHNSNTEAFF
few 17 TRBJ1-2 . TRBV9 TGTGCCAGCAGCGTAGGTCTAGGGAACCTCAAATTAGATGGCTACACCTTC CASSVGLGNLKLDGYTF
. 15 TRBJ2-4 . TRBV7-8 TGTGCCAGCAGCTTAGGGCAGGGTAACGCGAACATTCAGTACTTC CASSLGQGNANIQYF
many 13 TRBJ2-3 . TRBV18 TGTGCCAGCTCACTAAGGCGCACAGATACGCAGTATTTT CASSLRRTDTQYF
once 12 TRBJ1-4 . TRBV6-5 TGTGCCAGCAGCCCCGTGGGTGAAAAACTGTTTTTT CASSPVGEKLFF
. 13 TRBJ1-2 . TRBV7-3 TGTGCCCGCAGCTTAGCCCCTGACCATGGCTACACCTTC CARSLAPDHGYTF
. 15 TRBJ1-6 . TRBV4-1 TGCGCCAGCAGCTTAACTTTGGGAGCGGATTCACCCCTCCACTTT CASSLTLGADSPLHF
. 16 TRBJ2-7 . TRBV6-1 TGTGCCAGCAGTGATCAATCGGGCGGATACCACCACGAGCAGTACTTC CASSDQSGGYHHEQYF
. 14 TRBJ2-7 . TRBV7-2 TGTGCCAGCACCTCGACGGGGACCTCCTACGAGCAGTACTTC CASTSTGTSYEQYF
few 13 TRBJ2-1 . TRBV7-9 TGTGCCAGCAGCTTAGCGCAATGGCATGAGCAGTTCTTC CASSLAQWHEQFF
. 16 TRBJ1-2 . TRBV4-1 TGCGCCAGCAGCCAAGATGTGGCAGGGTCGGTCTATGGCTACACCTTC CASSQDVAGSVYGYTF
. 16 TRBJ2-1 . TRBV6-4 TGTGCCAGCAGTCCACGGACTGGCGGACGTTCCAATGAGCAGTTCTTC CASSPRTGGRSNEQFF
. 15 TRBJ2-2 TRBD1 TRBV4-1 TGCGCCAGTACTCCAGGACAGGGGATTTACGGGGAGCTGTTTTTT CASTPGQGIYGELFF
. 14 TRBJ1-5 TRBD1 TRBV12-3/TRBV12-4 TGTGCCAGCAGACAGGGGTCGGGCAATCAGCCCCAGCATTTT CASRQGSGNQPQHF
. 18 TRBJ2-6 TRBD1 TRBV5-1 TGCGCCAGCAGCAGGGGACAGGGCCCTCTCTCTGGGGCCAACGTCCTGACTTTC CASSRGQGPLSGANVLTF
. 15 TRBJ2-1 . TRBV11-2 TGTGCCAGCAGCTTAGATCACGAGTCCTACAATGAGCAGTTCTTC CASSLDHESYNEQFF
. 14 TRBJ1-2 TRBD1 TRBV4-3 TGCGCCAGCAGCCAGGGACAGGGTACCTATGGCTACACCTTC CASSQGQGTYGYTF
. 16 TRBJ2-3 TRBD1 TRBV5-1 TGCGCCAGCAGCCTGAAGCTGACAGGGGACACAGATACGCAGTATTTT CASSLKLTGDTDTQYF
. 13 TRBJ2-1 . TRBV18 TGTGCCAGCTCACCACGAGATACAAATGAGCAGTTCTTC CASSPRDTNEQFF
. 14 TRBJ2-3 TRBD2 TRBV29-1 TGCAGCGTTGAACGCCGGGGGGGCACAGATACGCAGTATTTT CSVERRGGTDTQYF
few 14 TRBJ2-2 . TRBV5-1 TGCGCCAGCGGCCGGACGCTTACGACCGGGGAGCTGTTTTTT CASGRTLTTGELFF
. 16 TRBJ1-5 . TRBV10-3 TGTGCCACCGCCCTGAGGGGAGAATCTAGCAATCAGCCCCAGCATTTT CATALRGESSNQPQHF
. 15 TRBJ2-3 TRBD2 TRBV7-2 TGTGCCAGCAGCCGAAGCGGGGGGGGCACAGATACGCAGTATTTT CASSRSGGGTDTQYF
few 16 TRBJ1-2 . TRBV7-2 TGTGCCAGCAGCGATGTTCATTTCGGACAGTCCTATGGCTACACCTTC CASSDVHFGQSYGYTF
. 18 TRBJ2-1 TRBD2 TRBV5-1 TGCGCCAGCAGCTTGGCTAGCGGGGGGGTCGGCGGTGTTACTGAGCAGTTCTTC CASSLASGGVGGVTEQFF
few 18 TRBJ2-7 . TRBV7-2 TGTGCCAGCAGCCAAGACTATCAGGCCTACCTCAGGGGCCGGGAGCAGTACTTC CASSQDYQAYLRGREQYF
. 14 TRBJ2-4 . TRBV7-2 TGTGCCAGCAGCTTAGGACTAGCCAAAAACATTCAGTACTTC CASSLGLAKNIQYF
. 14 TRBJ1-2 . TRBV6-6 TGTGCCAGCAGTTACCGCTCAGCAACCTATGGCTACACCTTC CASSYRSATYGYTF
few 16 TRBJ2-1 TRBD2 TRBV10-3 TGTGCCATCAGTAATAGCGGGGCCCCTCTTTACAATGAGCAGTTCTTC CAISNSGAPLYNEQFF
few 14 TRBJ2-5 TRBD1 TRBV15 TGTGCCACCAGCCCGCGGGACAGGGAAGAGACCCAGTACTTC CATSPRDREETQYF
. 16 TRBJ1-6 TRBD1 TRBV19 TGTGCCAGTACTCAACGGACAGGACTGCTGAATTCACCCCTCCACTTT CASTQRTGLLNSPLHF
. 13 TRBJ2-5 TRBD1 TRBV3-1 TGTGCCAGCGGGGGACAGACGGCGGGGACCCAGTACTTC CASGGQTAGTQYF
. 15 TRBJ2-4 TRBD1 TRBV6-2/TRBV6-3 TGTGCCAGCAGTTACTCAGGGACAGTCAATCACATTCAGTACTTC CASSYSGTVNHIQYF
. 13 TRBJ1-4 . TRBV7-6 TGTGCCAGCAGCCCAGGGGAAGAGGGAAAACTGTTTTTT CASSPGEEGKLFF
few 13 TRBJ2-4 . TRBV20-1 TGCAGTGCTAGAGATGGAGGGGAAAACATTCAGTACTTC CSARDGGENIQYF
. 14 TRBJ1-1 . TRBV18 TGTGCCAGCTCACCCGACAGGAGGAACACTGAAGCTTTCTTT CASSPDRRNTEAFF
. 14 TRBJ2-7 TRBD1 TRBV6-5 TGTGCCTCTCGGGCGAGGGGGCTAACCTACGAGCAGTACTTC CASRARGLTYEQYF
. 15 TRBJ2-5 TRBD2 TRBV6-2/TRBV6-3 TGTGCCAGCAGTCGACCGACTAGCGGGGGGGAGACCCAGTACTTC CASSRPTSGGETQYF
. 14 TRBJ2-3 . TRBV28 TGTGCCAGCAGTTTAGCTCCGGCGATAGATACGCAGTATTTT CASSLAPAIDTQYF
. 17 TRBJ1-2 . TRBV6-6 TGTGCCAGCAGTTACGGGCAGGGGAAAAAACTGGTCTATGGCTACACCTTC CASSYGQGKKLVYGYTF
. 18 TRBJ2-3 TRBD1 TRBV12-3/TRBV12-4 TGTGCCAGCAGTTTTATGGGCAGGGGGCTTTCGGGTGCAGATACGCAGTATTTT CASSFMGRGLSGADTQYF
. 15 TRBJ1-2 . TRBV20-1 TGCAGTGCTAGCCTCGATGGGGGGGCCGGCTATGGCTACACCTTC CSASLDGGAGYGYTF
. 14 TRBJ2-7 TRBD2 TRBV15 TGTGCCACCAGGATGACGGGACTAGCATACGAGCAGTACTTC CATRMTGLAYEQYF
. 15 TRBJ1-1 . TRBV2 TGTGCCAGCAGTGAGGTTCAGGTCCCGAACACTGAAGCTTTCTTT CASSEVQVPNTEAFF
. 15 TRBJ2-4 . TRBV3-1 TGTGCCAGCAGGCCATCAGGTATAGCCAAAAACATTCAGTACTTC CASRPSGIAKNIQYF
few 15 TRBJ1-4 . TRBV12-3/TRBV12-4 TGTGCCAGCAGGGCCAGGGGTGGAGGAGGTGAAAAACTGTTTTTT CASRARGGGGEKLFF
few 16 TRBJ2-6 . TRBV12-3/TRBV12-4 TGTGCCAGCAGTTTGGCCCCCCCGTCTGGGGCCAACGTCCTGACTTTC CASSLAPPSGANVLTF
few 13 TRBJ2-1 . TRBV29-1 TGCAGCGTGACCGATTGGAAAAAGAATGAGCAGTTCTTC CSVTDWKKNEQFF
. 14 TRBJ1-1 . TRBV29-1 TGCAGCGTGAGAACAGGAGCCCCGAACACTGAAGCTTTCTTT CSVRTGAPNTEAFF
. 12 TRBJ2-2 . TRBV24-1 TGTGCCACCAGGAACCGAGCCGGGGAGCTGTTTTTT CATRNRAGELFF
. 13 TRBJ1-2 TRBD1 TRBV12-3/TRBV12-4 TGTGCCAGCAGTTTAGGGGACAGAAGCGGCTACACCTTC CASSLGDRSGYTF
. 14 TRBJ2-4 TRBD1 TRBV7-2 TGTGCCAGCAGCGCCTCGGGGACAGAAAACATTCAGTACTTC CASSASGTENIQYF
once 13 TRBJ2-5 . TRBV15 TGTGCCACCAGCACTGGGGGCGGGGAGACCCAGTACTTC CATSTGGGETQYF